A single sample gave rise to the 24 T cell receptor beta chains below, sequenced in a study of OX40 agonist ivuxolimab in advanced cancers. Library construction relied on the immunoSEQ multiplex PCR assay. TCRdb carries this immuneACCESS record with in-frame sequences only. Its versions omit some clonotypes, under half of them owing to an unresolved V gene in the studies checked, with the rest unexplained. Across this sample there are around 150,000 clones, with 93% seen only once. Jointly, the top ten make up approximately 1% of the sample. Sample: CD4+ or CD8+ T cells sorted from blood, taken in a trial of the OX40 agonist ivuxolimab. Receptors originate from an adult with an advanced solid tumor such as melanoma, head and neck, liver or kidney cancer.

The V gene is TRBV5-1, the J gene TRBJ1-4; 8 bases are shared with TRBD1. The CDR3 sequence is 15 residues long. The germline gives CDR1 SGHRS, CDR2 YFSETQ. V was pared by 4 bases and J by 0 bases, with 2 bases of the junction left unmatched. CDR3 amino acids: CASSETGATNEKLFF. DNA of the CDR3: TGCGCCAGCAGCGAGACAGGGGCAACTAATGAAAAACTGTTTTTT.

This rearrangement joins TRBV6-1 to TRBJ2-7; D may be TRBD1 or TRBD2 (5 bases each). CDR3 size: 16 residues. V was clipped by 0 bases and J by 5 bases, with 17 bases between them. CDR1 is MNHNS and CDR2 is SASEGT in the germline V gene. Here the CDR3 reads CASSEAARGRVHEQYF. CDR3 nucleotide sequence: TGTGCCAGCAGTGAAGCCGCGAGGGGACGGGTCCACGAGCAGTACTTC.

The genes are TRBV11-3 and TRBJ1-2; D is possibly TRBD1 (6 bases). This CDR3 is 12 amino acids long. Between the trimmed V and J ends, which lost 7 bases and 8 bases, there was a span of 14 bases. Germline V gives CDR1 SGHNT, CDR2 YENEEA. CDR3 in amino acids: CASIEQGLGYTF. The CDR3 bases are TGTGCCAGCATCGAACAGGGTTTGGGCTACACCTTC.

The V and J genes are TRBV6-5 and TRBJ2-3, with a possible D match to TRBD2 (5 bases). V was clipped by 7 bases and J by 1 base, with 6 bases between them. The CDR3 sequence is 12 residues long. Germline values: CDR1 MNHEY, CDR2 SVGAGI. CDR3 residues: CASNGGTDTQYF. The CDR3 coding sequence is TGTGCCAGCAACGGGGGCACAGATACGCAGTATTTT.

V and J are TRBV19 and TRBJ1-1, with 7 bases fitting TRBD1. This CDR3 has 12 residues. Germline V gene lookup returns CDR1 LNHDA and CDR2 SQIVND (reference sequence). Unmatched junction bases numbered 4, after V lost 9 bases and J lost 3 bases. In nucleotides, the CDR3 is TGTGCCAGGGAAGGGGGCTACACTGAAGCTTTCTTT. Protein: CAREGGYTEAFF.

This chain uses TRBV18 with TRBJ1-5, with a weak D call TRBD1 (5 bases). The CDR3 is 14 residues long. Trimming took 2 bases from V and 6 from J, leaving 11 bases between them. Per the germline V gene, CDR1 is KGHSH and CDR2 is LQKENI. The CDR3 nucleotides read TGTGCCAGCTCACCAGGATGGGGGGGTCAGCCCCAGCATTTT. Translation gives CASSPGWGGQPQHF.

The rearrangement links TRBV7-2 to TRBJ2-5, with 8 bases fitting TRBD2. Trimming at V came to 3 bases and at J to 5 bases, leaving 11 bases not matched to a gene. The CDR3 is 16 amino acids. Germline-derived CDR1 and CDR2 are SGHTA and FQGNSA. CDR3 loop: CASSFQRGSGGETQYF. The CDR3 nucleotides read TGTGCCAGCAGCTTTCAGCGGGGGAGCGGAGGGGAGACCCAGTACTTC.

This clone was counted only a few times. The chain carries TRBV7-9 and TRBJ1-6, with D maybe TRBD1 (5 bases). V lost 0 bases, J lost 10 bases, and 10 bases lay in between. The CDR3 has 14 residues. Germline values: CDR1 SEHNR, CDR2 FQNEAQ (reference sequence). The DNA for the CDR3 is TGTGCCAGCAGCTTAGCGCCAGGGCGATCACCCCTCCACTTT. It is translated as CASSLAPGRSPLHF.

The CDR3 nucleotides are TGTGCCTGGAGTCGCCCTGGGACAGCCTCCTACGAGCAGTACTTC. It yields the protein CAWSRPGTASYEQYF. The rearrangement uses TRBV30 and TRBJ2-7; 7 nucleotides align to TRBD1. Unmatched junction bases numbered 7, after V lost 2 bases and J lost 0 bases. The length of the CDR3 is 15 residues. Germline V gene sequence: CDR1 GTSNPN, CDR2 SVGIG (reference sequence).

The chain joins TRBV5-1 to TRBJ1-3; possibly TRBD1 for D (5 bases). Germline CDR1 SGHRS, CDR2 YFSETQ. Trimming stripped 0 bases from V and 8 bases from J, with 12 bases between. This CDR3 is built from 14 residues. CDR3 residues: CASSLASGPDTIYF. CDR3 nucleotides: TGCGCCAGCAGCTTGGCCTCGGGGCCGGACACCATATATTTT.

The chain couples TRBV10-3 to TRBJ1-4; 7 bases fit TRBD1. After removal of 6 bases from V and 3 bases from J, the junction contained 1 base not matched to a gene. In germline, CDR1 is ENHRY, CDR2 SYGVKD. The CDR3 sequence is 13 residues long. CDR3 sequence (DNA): TGTGCCATCAGAGGGACAGCTAATGAAAAACTGTTTTTT. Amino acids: CAIRGTANEKLFF.

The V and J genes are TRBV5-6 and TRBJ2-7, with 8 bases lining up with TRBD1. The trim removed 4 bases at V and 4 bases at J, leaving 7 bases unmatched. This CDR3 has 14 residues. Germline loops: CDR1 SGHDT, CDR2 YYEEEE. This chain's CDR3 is CASSPERTGYEQYF. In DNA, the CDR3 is TGTGCCAGCAGCCCCGAGCGGACAGGGTACGAGCAGTACTTC.

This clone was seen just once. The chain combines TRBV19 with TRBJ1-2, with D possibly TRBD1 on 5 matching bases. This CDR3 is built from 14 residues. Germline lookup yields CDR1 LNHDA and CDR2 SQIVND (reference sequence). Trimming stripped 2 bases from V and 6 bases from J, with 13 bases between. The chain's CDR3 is CASSITDTGDGYTF. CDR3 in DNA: TGTGCCAGTAGTATAACGGACACGGGTGATGGCTACACCTTC.

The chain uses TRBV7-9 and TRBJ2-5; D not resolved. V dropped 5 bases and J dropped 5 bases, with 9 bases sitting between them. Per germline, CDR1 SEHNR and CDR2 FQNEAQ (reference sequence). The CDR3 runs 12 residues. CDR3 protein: CASSPQRETQYF. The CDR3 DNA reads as TGTGCCAGCAGCCCACAAAGGGAGACCCAGTACTTC.

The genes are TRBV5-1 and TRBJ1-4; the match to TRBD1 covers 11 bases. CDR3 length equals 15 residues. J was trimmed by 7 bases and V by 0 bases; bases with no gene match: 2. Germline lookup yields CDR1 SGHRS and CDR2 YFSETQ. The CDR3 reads CASSLAGQGAEKLFF. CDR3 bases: TGCGCCAGCAGCTTGGCAGGACAGGGGGCTGAAAAACTGTTTTTT. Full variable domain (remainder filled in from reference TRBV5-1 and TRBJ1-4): KAGVTQTPRYLIKTRGQQVTLSCSPISGHRSVSWYQQTPGQGLQFLFEYFSETQRNKGNFPGRFSGRQFSNSRSEMNVSTLELGDSALYLCASSLAGQGAEKLFFGSGTQLSVL.

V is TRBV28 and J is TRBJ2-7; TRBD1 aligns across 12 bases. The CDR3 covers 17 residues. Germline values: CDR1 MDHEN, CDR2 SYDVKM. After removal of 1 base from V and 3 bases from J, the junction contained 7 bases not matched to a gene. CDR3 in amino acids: CASSLLGTGGNSYEQYF. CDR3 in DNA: TGTGCCAGCAGTTTATTGGGGACAGGGGGCAATAGCTACGAGCAGTACTTC.

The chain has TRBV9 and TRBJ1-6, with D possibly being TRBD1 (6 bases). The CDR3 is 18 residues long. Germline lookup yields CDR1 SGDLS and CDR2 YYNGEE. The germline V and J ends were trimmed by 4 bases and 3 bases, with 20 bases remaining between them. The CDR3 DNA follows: TGTGCCAGCAGCCCCCGAGGGGGTTGGGATTTCTATAATTCACCCCTCCACTTT. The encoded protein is CASSPRGGWDFYNSPLHF.

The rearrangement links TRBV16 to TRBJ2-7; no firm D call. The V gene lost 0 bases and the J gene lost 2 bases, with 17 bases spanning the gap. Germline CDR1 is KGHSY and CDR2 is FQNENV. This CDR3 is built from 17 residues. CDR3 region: CASSQSEAGPNTYEQYF. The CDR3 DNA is TGTGCCAGCAGCCAATCGGAAGCCGGTCCCAATACCTACGAGCAGTACTTC.

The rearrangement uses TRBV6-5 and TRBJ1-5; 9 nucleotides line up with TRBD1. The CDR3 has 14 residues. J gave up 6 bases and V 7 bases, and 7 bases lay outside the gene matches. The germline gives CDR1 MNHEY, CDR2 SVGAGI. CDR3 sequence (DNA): TGTGCCAGCATTGTTACAGGGGGCAGTCAGCCCCAGCATTTT. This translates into CASIVTGGSQPQHF.

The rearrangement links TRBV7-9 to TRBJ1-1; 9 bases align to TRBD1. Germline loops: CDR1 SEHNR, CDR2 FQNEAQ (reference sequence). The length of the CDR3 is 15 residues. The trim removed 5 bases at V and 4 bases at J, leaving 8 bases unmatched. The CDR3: CASSTGQGTTTEAFF. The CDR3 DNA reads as TGTGCCAGCAGCACCGGACAGGGGACTACCACTGAAGCTTTCTTT. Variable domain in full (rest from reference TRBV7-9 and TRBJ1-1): DTGVSQNPRHKITKRGQNVTFRCDPISEHNRLYWYRQTLGQGPEFLTYFQNEAQLEKSRLLSDRFSAERPKGSFSTLEIQRTEQGDSAMYLCASSTGQGTTTEAFFGQGTRLTVV.

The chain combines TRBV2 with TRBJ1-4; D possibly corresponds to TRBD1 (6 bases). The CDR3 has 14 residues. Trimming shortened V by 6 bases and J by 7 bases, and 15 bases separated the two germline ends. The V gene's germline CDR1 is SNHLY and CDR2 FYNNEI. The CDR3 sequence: CASRETGLSEKLFF. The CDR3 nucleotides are TGTGCCAGCAGGGAAACAGGGTTGAGTGAAAAACTGTTTTTT.

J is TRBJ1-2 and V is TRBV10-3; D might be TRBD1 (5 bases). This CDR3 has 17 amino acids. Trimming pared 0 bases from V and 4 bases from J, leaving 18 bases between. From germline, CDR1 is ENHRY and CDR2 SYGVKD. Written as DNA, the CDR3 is TGTGCCATCAGTGAGTCGACCAGGGCCCCCCTAAGCTATGGCTACACCTTC. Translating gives CAISESTRAPLSYGYTF.

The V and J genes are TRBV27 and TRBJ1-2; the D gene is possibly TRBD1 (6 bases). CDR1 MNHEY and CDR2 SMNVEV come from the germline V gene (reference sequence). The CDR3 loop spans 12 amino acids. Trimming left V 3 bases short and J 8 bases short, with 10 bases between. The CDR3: CASSFDGGGYTF. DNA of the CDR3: TGTGCCAGCAGTTTTGACGGGGGCGGCTACACCTTC.

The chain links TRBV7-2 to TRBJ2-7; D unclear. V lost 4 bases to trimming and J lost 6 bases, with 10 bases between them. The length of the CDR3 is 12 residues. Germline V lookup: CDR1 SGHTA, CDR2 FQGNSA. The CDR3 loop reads CASSSPAAEQYF. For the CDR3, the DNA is TGTGCCAGCAGCTCACCCGCCGCCGAGCAGTACTTC.